This entry features one T cell receptor beta chain sequence. Its target is unknown. The CDR3 length is 14 residues. Germline V lookup: CDR1 MNHEY, CDR2 SVGEGT. V lost 0 bases and J lost 9, with 12 bases in between. Next came a second PCR, run for about 6 to 12 cycles, which used a sample-barcoded 5' primer along with a J-beta primer mix. All cDNA molecules were each tagged by a template-switch adaptor with 12 random nucleotides. MiXCR was run by TCRdb on the 5' RACE reads, yielding one entry per CDR3 protein. In the table there are 1.5 million to 1.9 million distinct CDR3 sequences, under 55% of which are singletons. This record belongs to a study of blood T cells in healthy people across ages. Study results and limitations: Estimates based on one million T cells were treated as lower bounds. A greater number of naive CD4+ cells and higher diversity distinguished long-lived donors from aged donors.

The TCR comes from a woman aged 18-35 years in good health. The sequenced sample consisted of blood. This chain uses TRBV6-2 or TRBV6-3 with TRBJ2-1; no clear D gene. In DNA form, the CDR3 reads TGTGCCAGCAGTTACTCGAGGATAAAGGGTGAGCAGTTCTTC. This codes for CASSYSRIKGEQFF.